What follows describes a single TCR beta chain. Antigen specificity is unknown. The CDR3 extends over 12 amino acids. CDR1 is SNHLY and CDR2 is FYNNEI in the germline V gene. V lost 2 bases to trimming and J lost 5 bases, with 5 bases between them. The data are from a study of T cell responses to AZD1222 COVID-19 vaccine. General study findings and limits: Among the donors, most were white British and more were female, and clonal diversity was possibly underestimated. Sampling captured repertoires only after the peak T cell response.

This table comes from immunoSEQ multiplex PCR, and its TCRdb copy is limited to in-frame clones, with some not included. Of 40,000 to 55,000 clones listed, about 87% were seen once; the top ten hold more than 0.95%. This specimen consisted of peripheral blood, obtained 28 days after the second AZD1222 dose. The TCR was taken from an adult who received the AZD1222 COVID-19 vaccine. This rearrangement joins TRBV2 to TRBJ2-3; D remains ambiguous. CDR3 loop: CASSESQDTQYF. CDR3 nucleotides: TGTGCCAGCAGTGAATCCCAAGATACGCAGTATTTT.